The present T cell receptor (beta chain) was sequenced within a study of vaccination effects on CD4 cells after COVID-19 (dated by TCRdb to between 2022 and 2023). With regard to the full study: Each participant got two doses of an mRNA SARS-CoV-2 vaccine, either BNT162b2 or mRNA-1273. In both COVID-19 convalescent patients and infection-naive vaccine recipients, the study compared SARS-CoV-2 spike-specific CD4+ TCR repertoires from before mRNA vaccination with those from after it. The full study included roughly 11 COVID-19 convalescent patients and several SARS-CoV-2-naive healthy vaccine recipients. In the study, cultures from other donors were sequenced using the Oncomine TCR Beta short-read assay on an Illumina iSeq 100. The research as a whole found: The study was limited by a small number of convalescent patients and lacked early post-infection timepoints. At late post-vaccination timepoints, both infection-induced and vaccine-induced clones showed marked clonal contraction, consistent with waning T cell responses. In healthy vaccine recipients, vaccine-induced clones were almost all SARS-CoV-2 mono-reactive, with only 1 of 255 being cross-reactive with common cold coronaviruses.

In the ViraFEST assay, PBMC were stimulated with viral peptide pools, and antigen-specific CD4+ T cell clonotypes were then identified by expansion using TCR sequencing. After less than 13 days of culture, CD4+ T cells were isolated with the EasySep CD4+ T cell isolation kit. Negative nucleocapsid antibody results before and after vaccination confirmed that the healthy vaccine recipients had no prior SARS-CoV-2 infection. About 2.1 million PBMC per well were cultured in IMDM with around 5% human AB serum, 7.5 to 10 IU/ml IL-2 and gentamicin, plus 10 ug/ml peptides. Half of the culture medium was replaced with fresh IL-2-containing medium on days 3 and 7. Unless noted otherwise, every peptide stimulation condition was grown in triplicate wells. Using Ficoll-Paque Plus gradient centrifugation, PBMC were separated from whole blood and then either used fresh or cryopreserved at -140C. The overlapping peptide pools covered the spike proteins of SARS-CoV-2 as well as those of the common cold coronaviruses HCoV-NL63, HCoV-OC43 and HCoV-229E. Genomic DNA was extracted from cultured CD4+ T cells with the QIAamp micro DNA kit.

Libraries were made using the immunoSEQ multiplex PCR assay. DNA from the cultured, isolated CD4+ T cells was subjected to TCR beta CDR3 sequencing. The study's own analysis went as follows. Non-productive TCR sequences were discarded, and reads were trimmed to the CDR3 region, with only CDR3s of 7 or more amino acids retained. Antigen-specific clonotypes were identified with the MANAFEST web app by comparing expansion in peptide wells against reference cultures. To count as positive, a clone had to show expansion at FDR<0.05 compared with the reference and with all other wells, an odds ratio above 5, and a frequency above 0.1% in two replicate wells. Clonotypes significantly expanded in SARS-CoV-2 spike wells and in at least one common cold coronavirus spike condition were defined as cross-reactive. Levenshtein distance calculated with the stringdist R package was used to assess CDR3 similarity, and unrooted trees were constructed with ape in R 3.6.1. In TCRdb, the immuneACCESS table is reduced to in-frame sequences with V and J assigned. These tables do not hold every clone; where another copy was compared, an unresolved V gene accounts for under half, and the others remain unexplained. That table supplies the V and J calls and clone size; D and trimming were determined from the DNA. The sample table contains about 24,000 clones; only one count was recorded for approximately 83% of them. About a tenth of the sample belongs to the ten largest clones.

For this clone: The antigen this receptor binds is unknown. It has no much larger one-base neighbor in the sample; base qualities were not kept.

The germline V gene provides CDR1 SQVTM and CDR2 ANQGSEA. Including cysteine and phenylalanine, the CDR3 has 13 amino acids. Only the CDR3 region is kept as DNA, spanning 39 bases read in frame from base 1. V is reduced by 8 bases and J by 0 bases, leaving a spacing of 11 bases between them. Sequences were derived from CD4+ T cells from PBMCs cultured with HCoV-NL63 spike peptides, sampled before COVID-19 vaccination. The cell subset or site label on this specimen signifies: HCoV-NL63 spike overlapping peptide pool stimulation. The receptor chain draws on TRBV29-1 and TRBJ2-1, with no reliable assignment of the D segment. The source of this sequence is a human donor who received a COVID-19 vaccine. The CDR3 in this case is CSLSDLSYNEQFF. DNA sequence: TGCAGCCTGTCGGACCTCTCCTACAATGAGCAGTTCTTC.